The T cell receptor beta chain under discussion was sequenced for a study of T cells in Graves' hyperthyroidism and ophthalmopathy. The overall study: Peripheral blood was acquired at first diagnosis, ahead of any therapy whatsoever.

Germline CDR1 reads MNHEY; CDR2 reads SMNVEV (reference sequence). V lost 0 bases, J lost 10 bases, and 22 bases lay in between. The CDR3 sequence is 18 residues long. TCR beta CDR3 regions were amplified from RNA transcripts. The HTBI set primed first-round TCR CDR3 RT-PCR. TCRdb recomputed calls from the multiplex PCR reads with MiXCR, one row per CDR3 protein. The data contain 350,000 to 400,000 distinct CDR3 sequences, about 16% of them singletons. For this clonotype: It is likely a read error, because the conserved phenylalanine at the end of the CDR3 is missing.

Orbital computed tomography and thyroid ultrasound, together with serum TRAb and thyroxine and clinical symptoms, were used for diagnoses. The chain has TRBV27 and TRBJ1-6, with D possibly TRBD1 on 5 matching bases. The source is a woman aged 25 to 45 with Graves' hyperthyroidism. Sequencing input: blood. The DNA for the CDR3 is TGTGCCAGCAGTTTATCGATAAACCTGGACAAGCTATACTCACCCCTCCACTCT. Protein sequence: CASSLSINLDKLYSPLHS.